This T cell receptor beta chain was captured in a study of T cell repertoires in cytomegalovirus infection. Across the whole study: Both a matching HLA type and CMV infection were indicated by public TCR beta signatures. Regarding the study as a whole: Identification of carriers of CMV plus the relevant HLA was performed using cumulative public TCR beta family frequency. HLA-C-restricted CMV clonotypes gave the most frequent clonotype in two of eight donors.

Remarks on this clonotype: The antigen remains undetermined.

TCRdb itself ran the reads through MiXCR, one entry per CDR3 protein. The sample has hundreds of thousands of distinct CDR3 sequences, approximately 24% seen once; the top ten hold less than 9.5%. The germline gives CDR1 SQVTM, CDR2 ANQGSEA. Trimming took 1 base from V and 1 from J, leaving 10 bases between them. This CDR3 is 15 amino acids long. This sequence originates from a human donor in good health (CMV status not recorded). Some clones in this sample may be carry-over from other donors' samples. V usage is TRBV29-1 and J usage is TRBJ2-2, with D uncertain. Sequenced material: CD8+ T cells from PBMCs. In DNA form, the CDR3 reads TGCAGCGTTGAAGGCCTAGGCGAGAACACCGGGGAGCTGTTTTTT. Translation: CSVEGLGENTGELFF.